Below, 9 T cell receptor beta chains from the same sample are listed, as sequenced in a study of T-cell reconstitution after alpha-beta-depleted transplantation in children. The authors prepared the TCRbeta library with unique molecular identifiers. TCRdb redid the calling of the PCR reads with MiXCR, one entry per CDR3 protein. The sample includes some 200,000 distinct CDR3 sequences, about 8.7% seen only once; the top ten take 35%. The input for sequencing was PBMCs, mostly from graft donor cells, taken 360 days after TCRalphabeta/CD19-depleted stem cell transplant. These receptors all stem from a male patient aged 2 to 10 who had a stem cell transplant for acute myeloid leukemia, so the T cells may come from the graft donor.

This clonotype turned up a few times. This chain joins TRBV6-1 and TRBJ1-3; 8 bases agree with TRBD1. Germline values: CDR1 MNHNS, CDR2 SASEGT. The CDR3 has 15 residues. V lost 5 bases, J lost 0 bases, and 3 bases stayed unmatched. As DNA, the CDR3 is TGTGCCAGCAGTAGGACAGGGACCTCTGGAAACACCATATATTTT. As protein: CASSRTGTSGNTIYF.

This clonotype has a count of ten or more. This chain's CDR3 is CSTGPGSLYNEQFF. The CDR3, as DNA: TGCAGCACCGGTCCGGGATCCCTCTACAATGAGCAGTTCTTC. This chain uses TRBV29-1 with TRBJ2-1; D may be TRBD2 (5 bases). The CDR3 is 14 amino acids. Per germline, CDR1 SQVTM and CDR2 ANQGSEA. Trimming took 8 bases from V and 3 from J, leaving 17 bases between them.

This clonotype was found a few times. One junction end disagrees with the germline gene, perhaps due to a read error. The chain employs TRBV20-1 and TRBJ2-1; no clear D. There are 16 residues in the CDR3. CDR1 and CDR2 (germline): DFQATT, SNEGSKA (reference sequence). Here the CDR3 DNA reads TGCAGTGCGAGAGACCTCCCGGGTGGCTCCTACAATGAGCAGTTCTTC. This gives the protein CSARDLPGGSYNEQFF.

This clonotype was counted between two and nine times. The chain is built from TRBV2 and TRBJ1-5; 11 nucleotides align to TRBD1. The CDR3 runs to 14 residues. Looked up from germline, CDR1 is SNHLY and CDR2 is FYNNEI. V shed 8 bases and J 6 bases; nucleotides not matched to a gene: 6. Here the CDR3 reads CASSGQGATQPQHF. The CDR3 DNA follows: TGTGCCAGCTCTGGACAGGGGGCCACTCAGCCCCAGCATTTT.

The CDR3 DNA reads TGTGCCAGCAGTACGACAGGTTTTCTTAGCAATCAGCCCCAGCATTTT. The encoded protein is CASSTTGFLSNQPQHF. The chain links TRBV28 to TRBJ1-5; tentatively, D is TRBD1 (6 bases). Germline lookup yields CDR1 MDHEN and CDR2 SYDVKM. Trimming removed 5 bases from V and 0 bases from J, with 14 bases in between. The CDR3 consists of 16 residues.

There are many counts of this clonotype. This chain uses TRBV21-1 with TRBJ2-7; the table's D call TRBD1 went unverified against the DNA. TRBV21-1 is a listed pseudogene. The CDR3 is 15 residues long. In DNA, the CDR3 is TGTGCCAGCAGCAAAAGAAGACAGGGGTCCTACGAGCAGTACGTC. This codes for CASSKRRQGSYEQYV.

This clonotype was counted only a few times. The gene calls are TRBV7-9 and TRBJ2-2; D gene ambiguous. This CDR3 spans 16 amino acids. Germline lookup yields CDR1 SEHNR and CDR2 FQNEAQ (reference sequence). Trimming cost V 1 base and J 0 bases, with 9 bases left between them. The CDR3 reads CASSLGASANTGELFF. The CDR3, as DNA: TGTGCCAGCAGCTTAGGGGCCAGCGCGAACACCGGGGAGCTGTTTTTT.

This clonotype has just a few counts. The chain combines TRBV7-9 with TRBJ2-4; D may correspond to TRBD1 or TRBD2 (6 bases each). Germline V lookup: CDR1 SEHNR, CDR2 FQNEAQ (reference sequence). The CDR3 is 15 residues long. V was pared by 6 bases and J by 2 bases, with 14 bases between. For the CDR3, the DNA is TGTGCCAGCAGGGAATTTGGGGGGCCCAAAAACATTCAGTACTTC. Residues: CASREFGGPKNIQYF.

This clonotype was picked up a small number of times. The rearrangement joins TRBV7-9 to TRBJ1-1, with D possibly TRBD1 on 5 matching bases. The CDR3 covers 14 residues. Germline V gene sequence: CDR1 SEHNR, CDR2 FQNEAQ (reference sequence). V lost 5 bases and J 6 bases, leaving 16 bases between the germline ends. CDR3 protein: CASSPRVVKAEAFF. As DNA, the CDR3 is TGTGCCAGCAGCCCCAGGGTTGTAAAGGCTGAAGCTTTCTTT.